The 28 T cell receptor beta chains below were found in one sample sequenced in a study of blood T cell repertoires in COVID-19. Measured with immunoSEQ multiplex PCR; TCRdb has only the in-frame clones, and not every one. The table records about 150,000 clones, 80% to 90% of them present only once. Sequencing used PBMCs or T cells enriched from blood (not recorded which). These receptors all come from a woman aged 45-65 years who had recovered from COVID-19.

V usage is TRBV6-5 and J usage is TRBJ1-3; D may be TRBD1 (5 bases). The CDR3 runs to 11 residues. Germline V gene data show CDR1 as MNHEY and CDR2 as SVGAGI. Trimming pared 6 bases from V and 15 bases from J, leaving 15 bases between. CDR3 in amino acids: CASRADGGEYF. The CDR3 nucleotides are TGTGCCAGCAGGGCAGATGGAGGGGAATATTTT.

In this sample, this clone turned up many times. This sequence joins TRBV4-2 and TRBJ2-7; D may be TRBD2 (5 bases). Germline lookup yields CDR1 LGHNA and CDR2 YNFKEQ. The ends were cut back, 0 bases at V and 3 bases at J, with 12 bases in the middle. The CDR3 is made up of 15 amino acids. The DNA for the CDR3 is TGTGCCAGCAGCCAAGATATTACTAGAGGCTACGAGCAGTACTTC. It encodes CASSQDITRGYEQYF.

The chain recombines TRBV6-2 or TRBV6-3 with TRBJ1-6; 7 bases fit TRBD1. CDR3 length: 18 amino acids. CDR1 and CDR2 from the germline V gene are MNHEY and SVGEGT. The junction had 10 bases not matched to a gene; V was cut back by 2 bases and J by 3 bases. The CDR3 DNA is TGTGCCAGCAGTTACCCTTTGGAAGGGGGCGACTATAATTCACCCCTCCACTTT. Residues: CASSYPLEGGDYNSPLHF.

CDR3 sequence reads: CASSSPRLEAFF. In nucleotides, the CDR3 is TGTGCCAGCAGTTCCCCCCGACTAGAAGCTTTCTTT. The chain uses TRBV28 and TRBJ1-1; D remains ambiguous. V dropped 4 bases and J dropped 8 bases, with 11 bases sitting between them. The CDR3 has 12 residues. The germline V gene encodes CDR1 MDHEN and CDR2 SYDVKM.

This chain connects TRBV5-1 to TRBJ1-2; the match to TRBD1 covers 10 bases. After removal of 0 bases from V and 6 bases from J, the junction contained 2 bases not matched to a gene. The CDR3 sequence is 14 residues long. Germline CDR1 reads SGHRS; CDR2 reads YFSETQ. This CDR3 reads CASSLGQGAHGYTF. In nucleotides, the CDR3 is TGCGCCAGCAGCTTGGGACAGGGGGCCCATGGCTACACCTTC.

The rearrangement links TRBV7-8 to TRBJ1-1; no reliable D call. Trimming stripped 2 bases from V and 1 base from J, with 5 bases between. The CDR3 sequence is 13 residues long. Germline V gene lookup returns CDR1 SGHVS and CDR2 FQNEAQ. The CDR3 loop is CASSLPRNTEAFF. Here the CDR3 DNA reads TGTGCCAGCAGCTTACCTCGGAACACTGAAGCTTTCTTT.

This chain links TRBV12-3 or TRBV12-4 with TRBJ1-2; TRBD1 might be the D (5 bases). The V gene lost 5 bases and the J gene lost 4 bases, with 11 bases spanning the gap. The CDR3 loop spans 13 amino acids. The CDR3: CASSPDQGYGYTF. DNA of the CDR3: TGTGCCAGCAGTCCAGACCAGGGCTATGGCTACACCTTC.

The chain combines TRBV10-3 with TRBJ1-5; D is perhaps TRBD1 (5 bases). The germline gives CDR1 ENHRY, CDR2 SYGVKD. Deletions cut 6 bases from V and 1 base from J, with 10 bases between. CDR3 length equals 14 residues. The CDR3: CAISGGDSNQPQHF. The CDR3 nucleotides read TGTGCCATCAGCGGGGGGGACAGCAATCAGCCCCAGCATTTT.

The V gene is TRBV6-1, the J gene TRBJ1-1; D unresolved. The ends were cut back, 2 bases at V and 1 base at J, with 8 bases in the middle. CDR3 length: 14 amino acids. The germline CDR1 and CDR2 sequences are MNHNS and SASEGT. CDR3 DNA sequence: TGTGCCAGCAGTGAACTCCGGGGGAACACTGAAGCTTTCTTT. Translation: CASSELRGNTEAFF.

The chain joins TRBV7-9 to TRBJ1-2; 7 nucleotides line up with TRBD1. There are 15 residues in the CDR3. The V segment lost 2 bases and the J segment 7 bases; nucleotides outside the gene matches: 10. Germline V gives CDR1 SEHNR, CDR2 FQNEAQ (reference sequence). The CDR3 is CASSLRDSGLFGYTF. The CDR3 DNA follows: TGTGCCAGCAGCTTACGGGACAGCGGCCTCTTTGGCTACACCTTC.

The CDR3 reads CASSLKQGSYYEQYF. The DNA for the CDR3 is TGTGCCAGCAGCTTGAAACAGGGGAGCTACTACGAGCAGTACTTC. This rearrangement joins TRBV11-1 to TRBJ2-7; 7 bases agree with TRBD1. The trim removed 3 bases at V and 3 bases at J, leaving 8 bases unmatched. CDR3 length: 15 residues. The germline gives CDR1 SGHAT, CDR2 FQDESV (reference sequence).

V and J are TRBV27 and TRBJ2-2, with TRBD1 identical over 8 bases. V lost 4 bases to trimming and J lost 3 bases; unmatched junction nucleotides: 10. Per the germline V gene, CDR1 is MNHEY and CDR2 is SMNVEV (reference sequence). CDR3 length: 17 amino acids. CDR3 sequence reads: CASSSGQGAAHTGELFF. The CDR3 DNA reads TGTGCCAGCAGTTCCGGCCAGGGGGCCGCGCACACCGGGGAGCTGTTTTTT.

The rearrangement joins TRBV2 to TRBJ1-5; the match to TRBD1 covers 10 bases. V lost 2 bases, J lost 6 bases, and 4 bases stayed unmatched. Germline V gene data show CDR1 as SNHLY and CDR2 as FYNNEI. The CDR3 totals 15 residues. The CDR3 bases are TGTGCCAGCAGTGAAAGGACAGGGGGTAGTCAGCCCCAGCATTTT. Translating it yields CASSERTGGSQPQHF.

This CDR3 reads CASSPHTGEREGYTF. CDR3 nucleotide sequence: TGTGCCAGCAGCCCTCATACAGGGGAAAGGGAGGGCTACACCTTC. The chain recombines TRBV7-2 with TRBJ1-2, with 7 positions matching TRBD1. With 5 bases clipped from V and 8 bases from J, the junction kept 14 bases outside the gene matches. The CDR3 consists of 15 residues. Germline V CDR1 and CDR2: SGHTA, FQGNSA.

A single count supports this clone. The V gene is TRBV18, the J gene TRBJ1-1, with TRBD1 as a possible D gene (5 bases). The CDR3 consists of 13 residues. Germline V gene lookup returns CDR1 KGHSH and CDR2 LQKENI. With 6 bases removed from V and 6 bases from J, the gap between germline ends came to 14 bases. The CDR3, as DNA: TGTGCCAGCTCGTACGCAGGGAGGTCTGAAGCTTTCTTT. As protein: CASSYAGRSEAFF.

This sequence joins TRBV28 and TRBJ1-5; D gene ambiguous. Germline values: CDR1 MDHEN, CDR2 SYDVKM. CDR3 length: 14 amino acids. V was pared by 3 bases and J by 2 bases, with 8 bases between. The CDR3 region has the DNA TGTGCCAGCAGTTTGCGGGATCGCAATCAGCCCCAGCATTTT. This translates into CASSLRDRNQPQHF.

Notes on this clone: Other nucleotide sequences in the sample specify the same CDR3. This rearrangement joins TRBV11-2 to TRBJ2-2, with 7 nucleotides matching TRBD1. Germline V lookup: CDR1 SGHAT, CDR2 FQNNGV. V lost 1 base, J lost 8 bases, and 7 bases stayed unmatched. This CDR3 is 15 amino acids long. The CDR3 coding sequence is TGTGCCAGCAGCTTAGTGGACAGGATGACGGGGGAGCTGTTTTTT. It encodes CASSLVDRMTGELFF. Full variable domain (outside the CDR3, taken from reference TRBV11-2 and TRBJ2-2): EAGVAQSPRYKIIEKRQSVAFWCNPISGHATLYWYQQILGQGPKLLIQFQNNGVVDDSQLPKDRFSAERLKGVDSTLKIQPAKLEDSAVYLCASSLVDRMTGELFFGEGSRLTVL.

This chain uses TRBV18 with TRBJ2-7, with TRBD1 matching 10 bases. CDR1 is KGHSH and CDR2 is LQKENI in the germline V gene. The CDR3 covers 15 residues. J lost 5 bases, V lost 1 base, and 5 bases had no gene match. The CDR3 protein is CASSPLGQGVHEQYF. The CDR3, as DNA: TGTGCCAGCTCACCACTAGGACAGGGGGTACACGAGCAGTACTTC.

The rearrangement links TRBV5-1 to TRBJ2-2, with D maybe TRBD1 (5 bases). Germline V gives CDR1 SGHRS, CDR2 YFSETQ. The length of the CDR3 is 15 residues. Between the trimmed V and J ends, which lost 6 bases and 1 base, there was a span of 13 bases. Here the CDR3 reads CASTLGVMNTGELFF. The DNA for the CDR3 is TGCGCCAGCACCTTAGGGGTTATGAACACCGGGGAGCTGTTTTTT.

This rearrangement joins TRBV4-1 to TRBJ2-2, with a possible D match to TRBD2 (5 bases). The CDR3 has 15 residues. V lost 0 bases and J 4 bases, leaving 9 bases between the germline ends. Germline V gene data show CDR1 as MGHRA and CDR2 as YSYEKL. The CDR3 sequence is CASSQDRGLTGELFF. The CDR3 nucleotides read TGCGCCAGCAGCCAAGATCGGGGTCTCACCGGGGAGCTGTTTTTT.

The rearrangement uses TRBV3-1 (or the pseudogene TRBV3-2) and TRBJ1-6, with 9 positions matching TRBD1. The junction had 11 bases not matched to a gene; V was cut back by 3 bases and J by 14 bases. Germline-derived CDR1 and CDR2 are LGHDT and YNNKEL (reference sequence). There are 15 residues in the CDR3. DNA of the CDR3: TGTGCCAGCAGCCATACCGGGACAGGGATTTCGTCCCTCCACTTT. Amino acid sequence: CASSHTGTGISSLHF.

J is TRBJ1-2 and V is TRBV6-5; the D is unclear. Germline CDR1 MNHEY, CDR2 SVGAGI. CDR3 length equals 13 residues. V shed 4 bases and J shed 7 bases, with 13 bases lying between them. The CDR3 DNA reads as TGTGCCAGCAGTTCGGCACAATGGAGTGGCTACACCTTC. It codes for CASSSAQWSGYTF.

This chain uses TRBV21-1 with TRBJ2-1; no check of the table's D call, TRBD1, against the DNA was made. TRBV21-1 is flagged as a pseudogene. The CDR3 spans 15 residues. Here the CDR3 reads CASSKGETGNNEQFF. CDR3 sequence (DNA): TGTGCCAGCAGCAAAGGAGAGACAGGGAACAATGAGCAGTTCTTC.

V gene TRBV19 combines with J gene TRBJ1-4, with D possibly being TRBD1 (5 bases). V was clipped by 6 bases and J by 3 bases, with 11 bases between them. The germline V gene has CDR1 LNHDA and CDR2 SQIVND (reference sequence). CDR3 length: 14 amino acids. CDR3 residues: CASRVDSPNEKLFF. The DNA of the CDR3 is TGTGCCAGTAGGGTCGACAGCCCTAATGAAAAACTGTTTTTT.

The chain recombines TRBV28 with TRBJ2-1, with D possibly TRBD2 on 6 matching bases. Between the trimmed V and J ends, which lost 1 base and 6 bases, there was a span of 13 bases. The V gene's germline CDR1 is MDHEN and CDR2 SYDVKM. The CDR3 is made up of 15 amino acids. As DNA, the CDR3 is TGTGCCAGCAGTTTATCTGTAGCGGTAACCAATGAGCAGTTCTTC. Encoded protein: CASSLSVAVTNEQFF.

V is TRBV6-5 and J is TRBJ1-1, with D tentatively TRBD1 (5 bases). Trimming removed 2 bases from V and 0 bases from J, with 10 bases in between. There are 15 residues in the CDR3. CDR1 is MNHEY and CDR2 is SVGAGI in the germline V gene. The CDR3 DNA reads TGTGCCAGCAGTTACGGGACTCTCATGAACACTGAAGCTTTCTTT. Translated: CASSYGTLMNTEAFF.

This clone was observed a single time. The gene calls are TRBV9 and TRBJ1-3, with D possibly TRBD1 on 5 matching bases. The CDR3 consists of 14 residues. Germline V lookup: CDR1 SGDLS, CDR2 YYNGEE. The ends were cut back, 2 bases at V and 4 bases at J, with 10 bases in the middle. CDR3 coding DNA: TGTGCCAGCAGCGTGACAGTGGAGGGAAACACCATATATTTT. It translates to CASSVTVEGNTIYF.

The table lists this clone with a count of one. This chain uses TRBV4-1 with TRBJ2-7; 7 bases agree with TRBD1. The CDR3 is 14 residues long. In germline, CDR1 is MGHRA, CDR2 YSYEKL. With 3 bases clipped from V and 10 bases from J, the junction kept 12 bases outside the gene matches. The CDR3, as DNA: TGCGCCAGCAGCCAGGGCCTGGGACAGACTCTTCAGTACTTC. Its translation: CASSQGLGQTLQYF.